Listed below are T cell receptor beta chains from one sample, sequenced in a study of T cells after yellow fever vaccination. Using its own MiXCR run on the 5' RACE reads, TCRdb lists one record per CDR3 protein. The table records a few hundred thousand distinct CDR3 sequences, 7.5% to 9% of them present only once. Sequences were derived from CD4+ T cells sorted from PBMCs, sampled 5 days after the yellow fever booster vaccination. The source is a man younger than 35 who received the YFV17D yellow fever vaccine. CDR3s include the opening cysteine and the closing phenylalanine or tryptophan. A D gene is named only where the DNA matches it firmly. Where a row states a size, it is once, few, many or the class of an expanded clone; other rows omit it.

d_call clone_size j_call v_call cdr3_nt cdr3_aa
. many TRBJ2-3 TRBV29-1 TGCAGCGTGGACCAGGGAACTAGCACAGATACGCAGTATTTT CSVDQGTSTDTQYF
. few TRBJ1-2 TRBV20-1 TGCAGTGCAGATGACAGGACCGTTAACTATGGCTACACCTTC CSADDRTVNYGYTF
. . TRBJ1-6 TRBV6-6 TGTGCCAGCAGTTTCCACCTGGGTCGACTAGCCTATAATTCACCCCTCCACTTT CASSFHLGRLAYNSPLHF
TRBD2 many TRBJ2-1 TRBV9 TGTGCCAGCAGCGAAGCTCGGGGGGGCCTGGACAATGAGCAGTTCTTC CASSEARGGLDNEQFF
TRBD1 . TRBJ1-6 TRBV9 TGTGCCAGCAGCGTAGGTGACAGGGTTTCACCCCTCCACTTT CASSVGDRVSPLHF
. many TRBJ2-1 TRBV20-1 TGCAGTGCTTCCGGGGTTCCCTACAATGAGCAGTTCTTC CSASGVPYNEQFF
. . TRBJ1-2 TRBV7-9 TGTGCCAGCAGCCGCGGGGGATCAGGTGGGAACTATGGCTACACCTTC CASSRGGSGGNYGYTF
TRBD1 few TRBJ2-7 TRBV6-2/TRBV6-3 TGTGCCAGCAGCTCGACAGGGCCGAGCTCCTACGAGCAGTACTTC CASSSTGPSSYEQYF
. . TRBJ1-1 TRBV5-1 TGCGCCAGCAGCCCCTTACAGAACACTGAAGCTTTCTTT CASSPLQNTEAFF
TRBD2 many TRBJ2-5 TRBV28 TGTGCCAGCAGTTTTTCGAAAGCGGGGGAGCAAGAGACCCAGTACTTC CASSFSKAGEQETQYF
. many TRBJ1-5 TRBV7-3 TGTGCCAGCAGCTTAGATTTGGGTCAGCCCCAGCATTTT CASSLDLGQPQHF
. few TRBJ2-5 TRBV4-3 TGCGCCAGCAGCCAAGAAATTCTAGGGACCCAGTACTTC CASSQEILGTQYF
. . TRBJ2-5 TRBV7-3 TGTGCCAGCAGCTTAACGGGCGGGGCTAGCGCCTTTCAAGAGACCCAGTACTTC CASSLTGGASAFQETQYF
. . TRBJ1-6 TRBV12-3/TRBV12-4 TGTGCCAACAGGCTGGAAGGGATTCCTAATTCACCCCTCCACTTT CANRLEGIPNSPLHF
TRBD2 few TRBJ2-3 TRBV12-3/TRBV12-4 TGTGCCAGCAGGTTCAGGACGGGGGGGCCATTAGATACGCAGTATTTT CASRFRTGGPLDTQYF
TRBD2 few TRBJ2-1 TRBV5-1 TGCGCCAGCAGCCCGGGACTAGCCCGAGGCAATGAGCAGTTCTTC CASSPGLARGNEQFF
TRBD2 . TRBJ2-5 TRBV7-9 TGTGCCAGCAGCTCGCGGACCGGGACTAGCTGGGAGACCCAGTACTTC CASSSRTGTSWETQYF
. many TRBJ1-1 TRBV6-5 TGTGCCAGCAGTTACGGTTCGCAGCCGAACACTGAAGCTTTCTTT CASSYGSQPNTEAFF
TRBD1 . TRBJ1-6 TRBV12-3/TRBV12-4 TGTGCCAGCACTCCTGGAGGGGGACAGATGAATTCACCCCTCCACTTT CASTPGGGQMNSPLHF
. . TRBJ1-2 TRBV12-3/TRBV12-4 TGTGCCAGCAGTTTTCGGCGACGGCCCGCCTATGGCTACACCTTC CASSFRRRPAYGYTF
. many TRBJ2-1 TRBV5-1 TGCGCCAGCAGCTTGAACGGGCCGCGGATCGATGAGCAGTTCTTC CASSLNGPRIDEQFF
TRBD1 . TRBJ1-5 TRBV18 TGTGCCAGCTCACCAACAGGGGGGAGCAATCAGCCCCAGCATTTT CASSPTGGSNQPQHF
. few TRBJ1-2 TRBV20-1 TGCAGTGCTAGAGAATACGGGCGTGGTGACTATGGCTACACCTTC CSAREYGRGDYGYTF
. . TRBJ1-2 TRBV2 TGTGCCAGCAGTGAAGGGAACTATGGCTACACCTTC CASSEGNYGYTF
TRBD2 few TRBJ2-1 TRBV12-3/TRBV12-4 TGTGCCAGCAGTCTAGCGGGGGGTACAATGAAGCAGTTCTTC CASSLAGGTMKQFF
. few TRBJ2-1 TRBV10-2 TGCGCCAGTCAGGGCAGCTTCCCTACCCATGAGCAGTTCTTC CASQGSFPTHEQFF
. few TRBJ1-4 TRBV7-8 TGTGCCAGCAGCTTGAGACAGGTGGGAAGGGGAGAAAAACTGTTTTTT CASSLRQVGRGEKLFF
. many TRBJ2-3 TRBV12-3/TRBV12-4 TGTGCCAGCAGCTCCACCGTGGATACGCAGTATTTT CASSSTVDTQYF
. few TRBJ2-1 TRBV4-3 TGCGCCAGCAGCCTCGAACTCCGGGATGAGCAGTTCTTC CASSLELRDEQFF
TRBD1 . TRBJ1-6 TRBV5-6 TGTGCCAGCAGCGCAACAGGGGGCATTTCACCCCTCCACTTT CASSATGGISPLHF
. few TRBJ2-5 TRBV4-3 TGCGCCAGCAGCTCCCAATGGGGGTTCGAGACCCAGTACTTC CASSSQWGFETQYF
TRBD1 many TRBJ1-2 TRBV20-1 TGCAGTGCTAGAGTGGACAGGGAAGCCTATGGCTACACCTTC CSARVDREAYGYTF
TRBD1 . TRBJ1-5 TRBV11-2 TGTGCCAGCAGCTTAGAGGGCAGGGGGCATCAGCCCCAGCATTTT CASSLEGRGHQPQHF
. . TRBJ2-2 TRBV28 TGTGCCAGCAGTTTACCCTCCAACACCGGGGAGCTGTTTTTT CASSLPSNTGELFF
TRBD1 few TRBJ2-1 TRBV10-3 TGTGCCATCAGCCCGCGACAGGGGGCTAATGAGCAGTTCTTC CAISPRQGANEQFF
. many TRBJ2-1 TRBV4-3 TGCGCCAGCAGCTGGAGCCTAGTGACGGGGGCTGGTGAGCAGTTCTTC CASSWSLVTGAGEQFF
. . TRBJ2-1 TRBV6-2/TRBV6-3 TGTGCCAGCAGTTATGTATCTGAGCAGTTCTTC CASSYVSEQFF
. . TRBJ2-5 TRBV4-3 TGCGCCAGCAGCCAAGATTGGGTACCACTAACAGGTCCTGAGACCCAGTACTTC CASSQDWVPLTGPETQYF
. . TRBJ1-1 TRBV5-6 TGTGCCAGCAGCACAGGGTCCTGGTATGAAGCTTTCTTT CASSTGSWYEAFF